These 13 T cell receptor beta chains share one sample of origin, sequenced in a study of blood T cell repertoires in COVID-19. Assay used: immunoSEQ multiplex PCR; TCRdb lists only in-frame clones, some missing. The profile shows 66,000 or so clones, about 80% of them singletons. Sequenced input: peripheral blood. These TCRs come from a human donor in a cohort sampled during active COVID-19.

The chain links TRBV7-2 to TRBJ2-7, with 7 bases lining up with TRBD1. Germline values: CDR1 SGHTA, CDR2 FQGNSA. The CDR3 extends over 16 amino acids. J was trimmed by 2 bases and V by 5 bases; bases with no gene match: 12. Here the CDR3 DNA reads TGTGCCAGCAGCACAGGGACAGTTTACCGCCCCTACGAGCAGTACTTC. Protein: CASSTGTVYRPYEQYF.

The rearrangement joins TRBV19 to TRBJ2-5; no clear D. The CDR3 is 13 residues long. Germline V CDR1 and CDR2: LNHDA, SQIVND (reference sequence). V was shortened by 2 bases and J by 5 bases, with 9 bases between the two germline ends. This CDR3 reads CASSIKTWETQYF. The CDR3 region has the DNA TGTGCCAGTAGTATAAAAACATGGGAGACCCAGTACTTC.

The chain combines TRBV6-2 or TRBV6-3 with TRBJ2-1; weak D call: TRBD1 (6 bases). CDR3 size: 16 residues. CDR1 and CDR2 (germline): MNHEY, SVGEGT. Trimming left V 5 bases short and J 7 bases short, with 21 bases between. CDR3 amino acids: CASSSPRDTARNEQFF. As DNA, the CDR3 is TGTGCCAGCAGTAGCCCCCGGGACACCGCTAGAAATGAGCAGTTCTTC.

The chain combines TRBV4-3 with TRBJ2-7, with D unclear. The CDR3 totals 15 residues. The V gene's germline CDR1 is LGHNA and CDR2 YSLEER. V was shortened by 0 bases and J by 5 bases, with 14 bases between the two germline ends. The DNA of the CDR3 is TGCGCCAGCAGCCAAGATTTGGGCAATTCGAACGAGCAGTACTTC. Encoded protein: CASSQDLGNSNEQYF.

The CDR3 is CASSQGLAPYNEQFF. The CDR3 region has the DNA TGCGCCAGCAGCCAAGGGCTAGCGCCCTACAATGAGCAGTTCTTC. This rearrangement joins TRBV4-3 to TRBJ2-1, with D perhaps TRBD2 (6 bases). CDR1 is LGHNA and CDR2 is YSLEER in the germline V gene. CDR3 length: 15 amino acids. Trimming took 1 base from V and 2 from J, leaving 9 bases between them.

The chain has TRBV7-6 and TRBJ2-5; no definite D call. Deletions cut 1 base from V and 4 bases from J, with 7 bases between. The CDR3 extends over 13 amino acids. Germline V CDR1 and CDR2: SGHVS, FNYEAQ. CDR3 coding DNA: TGTGCCAGCAGCTTAGTTCCAGGAGAGACCCAGTACTTC. It yields the protein CASSLVPGETQYF.

This chain links TRBV24-1 with TRBJ2-7, with no clear D. This CDR3 has 13 residues. V lost 2 bases, J lost 2 bases, and 6 bases lay in between. From germline, CDR1 is KGHDR and CDR2 SFDVKD. The CDR3 is CATSDSSAYEQYF. CDR3 bases: TGTGCCACCAGTGATTCGTCCGCCTACGAGCAGTACTTC.

This clone was picked up a small number of times. The chain joins TRBV15 to TRBJ2-1; 11 bases line up with TRBD2. CDR3 length: 16 amino acids. V was pared by 6 bases and J by 4 bases, with 8 bases of the junction left unmatched. CDR1 is LNHNV, CDR2 YYDKDF, per germline (reference sequence). CDR3 sequence: CATSKNRLAGYNEQFF. CDR3 in DNA: TGTGCCACCAGTAAGAATCGACTAGCGGGATACAATGAGCAGTTCTTC. Supplemented by reference TRBV15 and TRBJ2-1, the full variable domain reads DAMVIQNPRYQVTQFGKPVTLSCSQTLNHNVMYWYQQKSSQAPKLLFHYYDKDFNNEADTPDNFQSRRPNTSFCFLDIRSPGLGDTAMYLCATSKNRLAGYNEQFFGPGTRLTVL.

The chain combines TRBV11-3 with TRBJ2-2; 8 bases line up with TRBD2. The V segment lost 5 bases and the J segment 8 bases; nucleotides outside the gene matches: 4. The CDR3 covers 13 residues. The germline V gene encodes CDR1 SGHNT and CDR2 YENEEA. CDR3 DNA: TGTGCCAGCAGCGTGAGACTAGCGGGGGAGCTGTTTTTT. Translation: CASSVRLAGELFF.

The chain combines TRBV7-9 with TRBJ1-4, with 8 bases identical to TRBD1. This CDR3 contains 15 residues. The germline V gene has CDR1 SEHNR and CDR2 FQNEAQ (reference sequence). The trim removed 5 bases at V and 4 bases at J, leaving 6 bases unmatched. CDR3 residues: CASSMGTGGNEKLFF. In DNA form, the CDR3 reads TGTGCCAGCAGCATGGGGACAGGTGGTAATGAAAAACTGTTTTTT.

The V and J genes are TRBV30 and TRBJ2-7; 16 bases line up with TRBD2. This CDR3 has 17 residues. V trimming: 3 bases; J trimming: 2 bases; junction bases outside the gene matches: 7. Germline CDR1 is GTSNPN and CDR2 is SVGIG (reference sequence). The CDR3 DNA is TGTGCCTGGAGATCCGGGACTAGCGGGAGGGCCGCCTACGAGCAGTACTTC. As protein: CAWRSGTSGRAAYEQYF.

The chain employs TRBV5-1 and TRBJ1-1; maybe TRBD1 (5 bases). Trimming left V 2 bases short and J 7 bases short, with 12 bases between. This CDR3 contains 13 residues. Germline CDR1 is SGHRS and CDR2 is YFSETQ. This CDR3 reads CASSFERGVEAFF. The DNA of the CDR3 is TGCGCCAGCAGCTTTGAAAGGGGCGTTGAAGCTTTCTTT.

This clone was counted a few times. The chain carries TRBV15 and TRBJ2-1; D gene uncertain. Germline assignment: CDR1 LNHNV and CDR2 YYDKDF (reference sequence). Trimming pared 1 base from V and 4 bases from J, leaving 5 bases between. This CDR3 region has 13 residues. The CDR3 loop is CATSRVPYNEQFF. The CDR3 DNA follows: TGTGCCACCAGCAGAGTCCCTTACAATGAGCAGTTCTTC.